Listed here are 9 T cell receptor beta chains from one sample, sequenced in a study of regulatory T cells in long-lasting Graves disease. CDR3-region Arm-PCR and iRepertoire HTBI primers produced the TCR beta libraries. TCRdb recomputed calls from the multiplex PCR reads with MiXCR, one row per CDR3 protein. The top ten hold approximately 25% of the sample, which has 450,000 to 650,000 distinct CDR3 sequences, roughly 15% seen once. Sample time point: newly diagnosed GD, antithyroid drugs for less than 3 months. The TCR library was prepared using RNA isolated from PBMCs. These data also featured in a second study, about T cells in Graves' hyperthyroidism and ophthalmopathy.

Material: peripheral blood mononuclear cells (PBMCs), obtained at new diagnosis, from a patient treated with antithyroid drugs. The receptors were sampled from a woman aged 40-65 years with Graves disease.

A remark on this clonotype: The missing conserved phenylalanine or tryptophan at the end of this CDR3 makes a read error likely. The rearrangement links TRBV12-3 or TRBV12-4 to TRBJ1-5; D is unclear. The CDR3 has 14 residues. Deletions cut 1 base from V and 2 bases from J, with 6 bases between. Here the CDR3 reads CASSLGGGNQPQHS. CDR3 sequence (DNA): TGTGCCAGCAGTTTAGGCGGTGGCAATCAGCCCCAGCATTCT.

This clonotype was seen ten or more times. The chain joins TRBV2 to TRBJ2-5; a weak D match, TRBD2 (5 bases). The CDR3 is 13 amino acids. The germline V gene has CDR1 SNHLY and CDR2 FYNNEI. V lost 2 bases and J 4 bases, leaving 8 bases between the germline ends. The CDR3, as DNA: TGTGCCAGCAGTGAATTTGCGGGAGAGACCCAGTACTTC. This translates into CASSEFAGETQYF.

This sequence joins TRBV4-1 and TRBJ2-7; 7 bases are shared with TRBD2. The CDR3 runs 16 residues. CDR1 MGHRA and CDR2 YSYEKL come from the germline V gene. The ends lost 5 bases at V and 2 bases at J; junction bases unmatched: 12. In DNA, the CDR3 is TGCGCCAGCAGCGTGGGGGGGGGTCGGGGAGCCTACGAGCAGTACTTC. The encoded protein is CASSVGGGRGAYEQYF.

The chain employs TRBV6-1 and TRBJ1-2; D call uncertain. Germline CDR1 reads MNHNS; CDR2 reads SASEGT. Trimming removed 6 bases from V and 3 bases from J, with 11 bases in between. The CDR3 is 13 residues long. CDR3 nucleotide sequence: TGTGCCAGCAGCTATAGGGAGTACTATGGCTACACCTTC. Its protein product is CASSYREYYGYTF.

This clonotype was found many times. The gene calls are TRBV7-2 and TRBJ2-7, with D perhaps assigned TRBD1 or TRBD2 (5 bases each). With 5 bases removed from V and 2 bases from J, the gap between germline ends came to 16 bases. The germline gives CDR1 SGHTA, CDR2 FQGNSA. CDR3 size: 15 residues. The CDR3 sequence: CASSIDGAQPYEQYF. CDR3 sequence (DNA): TGTGCCAGCAGCATTGACGGGGCCCAACCCTACGAGCAGTACTTC. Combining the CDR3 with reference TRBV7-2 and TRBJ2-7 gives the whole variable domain GAGVSQSPSNKVTEKGKDVELRCDPISGHTALYWYRQSLGQGLEFLIYFQGNSAPDKSGLPSDRFSAERTGGSVSTLTIQRTQQEDSAVYLCASSIDGAQPYEQYFGPGTRLTVT.

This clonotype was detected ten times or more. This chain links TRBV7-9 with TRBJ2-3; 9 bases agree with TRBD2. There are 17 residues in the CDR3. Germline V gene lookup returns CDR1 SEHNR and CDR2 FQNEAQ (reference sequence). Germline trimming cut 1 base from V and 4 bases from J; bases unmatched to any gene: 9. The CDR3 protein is CASSLGGRIAGADTQYF. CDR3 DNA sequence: TGTGCCAGCAGCTTAGGAGGTCGTATAGCGGGGGCAGATACGCAGTATTTT. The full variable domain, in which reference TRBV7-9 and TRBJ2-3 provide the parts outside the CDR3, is DTGVSQNPRHKITKRGQNVTFRCDPISEHNRLYWYRQTLGQGPEFLTYFQNEAQLEKSRLLSDRFSAERPKGSFSTLEIQRTEQGDSAMYLCASSLGGRIAGADTQYFGPGTRLTVL.

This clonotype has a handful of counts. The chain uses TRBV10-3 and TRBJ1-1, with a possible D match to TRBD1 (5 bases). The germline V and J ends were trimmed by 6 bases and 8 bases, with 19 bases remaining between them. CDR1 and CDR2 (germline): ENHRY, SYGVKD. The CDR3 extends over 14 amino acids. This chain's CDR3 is CAIRAPQGKDEAFF. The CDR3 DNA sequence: TGTGCCATCAGAGCACCCCAGGGAAAGGACGAAGCTTTCTTT.

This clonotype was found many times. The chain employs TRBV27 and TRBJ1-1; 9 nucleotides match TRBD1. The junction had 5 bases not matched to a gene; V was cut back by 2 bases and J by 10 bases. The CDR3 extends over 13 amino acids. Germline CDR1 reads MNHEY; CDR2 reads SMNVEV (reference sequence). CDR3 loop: CASSLNTGGLAFF. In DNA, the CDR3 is TGTGCCAGCAGTTTAAACACAGGGGGCCTAGCTTTCTTT.

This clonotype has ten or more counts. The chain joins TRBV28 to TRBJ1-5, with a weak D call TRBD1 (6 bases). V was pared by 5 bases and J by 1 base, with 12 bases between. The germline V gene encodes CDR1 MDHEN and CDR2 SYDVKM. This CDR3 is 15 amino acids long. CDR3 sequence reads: CASSPIGQSNQPQHF. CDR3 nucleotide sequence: TGTGCCAGCAGTCCGATCGGACAGAGCAATCAGCCCCAGCATTTT.